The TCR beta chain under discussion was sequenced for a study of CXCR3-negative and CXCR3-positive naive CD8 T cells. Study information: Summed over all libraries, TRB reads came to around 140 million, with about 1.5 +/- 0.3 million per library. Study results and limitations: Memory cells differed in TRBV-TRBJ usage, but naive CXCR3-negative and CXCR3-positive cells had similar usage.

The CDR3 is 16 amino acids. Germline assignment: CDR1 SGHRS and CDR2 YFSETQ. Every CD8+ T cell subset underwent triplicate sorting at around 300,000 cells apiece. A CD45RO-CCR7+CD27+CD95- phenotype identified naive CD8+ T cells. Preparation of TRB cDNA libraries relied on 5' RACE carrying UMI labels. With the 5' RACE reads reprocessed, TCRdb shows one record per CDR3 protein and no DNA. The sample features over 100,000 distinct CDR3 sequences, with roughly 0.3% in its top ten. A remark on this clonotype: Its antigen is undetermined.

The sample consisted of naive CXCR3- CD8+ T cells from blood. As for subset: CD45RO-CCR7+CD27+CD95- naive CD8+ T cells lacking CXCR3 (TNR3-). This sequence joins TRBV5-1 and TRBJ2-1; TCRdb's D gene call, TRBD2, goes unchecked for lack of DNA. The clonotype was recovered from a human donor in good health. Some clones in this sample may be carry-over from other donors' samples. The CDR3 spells CASSRDPTSGYNEQFF. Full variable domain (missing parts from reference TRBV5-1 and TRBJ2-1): KAGVTQTPRYLIKTRGQQVTLSCSPISGHRSVSWYQQTPGQGLQFLFEYFSETQRNKGNFPGRFSGRQFSNSRSEMNVSTLELGDSALYLCASSRDPTSGYNEQFFGPGTRLTVL.